Each of the 3 T cell receptor beta chains below was sequenced from the same sample in a study of graft-versus-host responses after intestinal transplantation. The assay was immunoSEQ multiplex PCR, and TCRdb's table has in-frame clones only and misses some. The sample records about 47,000 clones, 85% to 95% being singletons. For these receptors, no antigen is known. The starting material was unstimulated CD8+ T cells sorted from spleen or lymph node cells, obtained before transplant. The receptors were gathered from a human donor who was the organ donor for an intestinal transplant.

The J gene is TRBJ1-1, the V gene TRBV15; TRBD1 agrees at 11 bases. The junction had 5 bases not matched to a gene; V was cut back by 7 bases and J by 7 bases. CDR3 length: 13 amino acids. From germline, CDR1 is LNHNV and CDR2 YYDKDF (reference sequence). This chain's CDR3 is CATTGDRGDEAFF. CDR3 coding DNA: TGTGCCACCACCGGGGACAGGGGGGATGAAGCTTTCTTT. The full variable domain, in which reference TRBV15 and TRBJ1-1 provide the parts outside the CDR3, is DAMVIQNPRYQVTQFGKPVTLSCSQTLNHNVMYWYQQKSSQAPKLLFHYYDKDFNNEADTPDNFQSRRPNTSFCFLDIRSPGLGDTAMYLCATTGDRGDEAFFGQGTRLTVV.

The rearrangement joins TRBV6-6 to TRBJ2-7; D is perhaps TRBD1 (6 bases). V shed 2 bases and J shed 5 bases, with 16 bases lying between them. Germline CDR1 MNHNY, CDR2 SVGAGI (reference sequence). The CDR3 runs 15 residues. The CDR3 protein is CASSYLSSGENEQYF. Written as DNA, the CDR3 is TGTGCCAGCAGTTACCTTTCCTCAGGGGAGAACGAGCAGTACTTC.

The chain has TRBV4-3 and TRBJ1-6; possibly TRBD1 for D (5 bases). CDR1 and CDR2 (germline): LGHNA, YSLEER. The CDR3 runs to 15 residues. The V end was cut by 0 bases, the J end by 2 bases, with 5 bases between. CDR3 protein: CASSQDRAYNSPLHF. As DNA, the CDR3 is TGCGCCAGCAGCCAAGACAGGGCCTATAATTCACCCCTCCACTTT.